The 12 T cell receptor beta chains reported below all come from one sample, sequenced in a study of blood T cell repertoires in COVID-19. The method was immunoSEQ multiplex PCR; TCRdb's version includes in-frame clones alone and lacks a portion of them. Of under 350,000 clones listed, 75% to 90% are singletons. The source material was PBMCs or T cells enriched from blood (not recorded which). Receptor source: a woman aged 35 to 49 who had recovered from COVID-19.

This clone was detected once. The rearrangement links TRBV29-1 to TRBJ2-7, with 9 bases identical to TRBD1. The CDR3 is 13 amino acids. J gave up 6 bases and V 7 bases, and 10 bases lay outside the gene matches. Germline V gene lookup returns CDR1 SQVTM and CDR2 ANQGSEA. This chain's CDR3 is CSATRDRVGEQYF. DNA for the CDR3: TGCAGCGCTACCCGGGACAGGGTCGGCGAGCAGTACTTC.

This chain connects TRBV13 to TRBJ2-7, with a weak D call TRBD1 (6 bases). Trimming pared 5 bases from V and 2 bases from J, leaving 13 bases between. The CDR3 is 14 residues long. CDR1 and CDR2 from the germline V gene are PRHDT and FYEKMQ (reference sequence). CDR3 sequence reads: CASSPGRQAYEQYF. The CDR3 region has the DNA TGTGCCAGCAGCCCCGGGCGACAGGCCTACGAGCAGTACTTC.

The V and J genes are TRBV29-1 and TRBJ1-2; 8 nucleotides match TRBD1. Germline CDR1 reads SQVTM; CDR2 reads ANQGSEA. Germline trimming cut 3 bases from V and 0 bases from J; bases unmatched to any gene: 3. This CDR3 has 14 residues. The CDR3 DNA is TGCAGCGTTGAGGGGACAGGCGCTAACTATGGCTACACCTTC. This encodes CSVEGTGANYGYTF.

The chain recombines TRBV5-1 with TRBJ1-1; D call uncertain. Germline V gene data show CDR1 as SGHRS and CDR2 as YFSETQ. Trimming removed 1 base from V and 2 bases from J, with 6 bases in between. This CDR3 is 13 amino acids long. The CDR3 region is CASSLTPNTEAFF. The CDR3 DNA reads TGCGCCAGCAGCTTGACACCTAACACTGAAGCTTTCTTT.

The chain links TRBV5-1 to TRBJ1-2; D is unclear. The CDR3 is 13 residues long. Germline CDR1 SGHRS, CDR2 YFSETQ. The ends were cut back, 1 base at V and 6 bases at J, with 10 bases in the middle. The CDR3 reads CASSLSIEDGYTF. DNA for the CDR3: TGCGCCAGCAGCTTGTCCATTGAGGATGGCTACACCTTC.

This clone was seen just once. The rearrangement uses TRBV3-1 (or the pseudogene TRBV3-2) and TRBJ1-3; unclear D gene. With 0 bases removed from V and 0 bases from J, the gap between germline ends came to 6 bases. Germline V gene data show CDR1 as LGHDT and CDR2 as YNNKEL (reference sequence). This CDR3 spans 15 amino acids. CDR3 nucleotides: TGTGCCAGCAGCCAAGAACGCAGCTCTGGAAACACCATATATTTT. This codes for CASSQERSSGNTIYF.

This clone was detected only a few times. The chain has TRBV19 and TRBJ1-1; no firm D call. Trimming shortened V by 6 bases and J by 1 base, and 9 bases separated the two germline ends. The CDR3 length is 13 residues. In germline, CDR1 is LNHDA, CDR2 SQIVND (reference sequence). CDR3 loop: CASSQKSNTEAFF. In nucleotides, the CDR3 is TGTGCCAGTAGCCAGAAGTCGAACACTGAAGCTTTCTTT.

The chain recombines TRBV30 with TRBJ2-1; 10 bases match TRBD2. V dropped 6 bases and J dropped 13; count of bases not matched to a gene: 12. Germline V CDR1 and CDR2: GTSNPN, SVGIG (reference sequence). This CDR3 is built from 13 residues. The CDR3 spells CACHPPSGRAQFF. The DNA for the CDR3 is TGTGCCTGTCACCCCCCAAGCGGGAGGGCCCAGTTCTTC.

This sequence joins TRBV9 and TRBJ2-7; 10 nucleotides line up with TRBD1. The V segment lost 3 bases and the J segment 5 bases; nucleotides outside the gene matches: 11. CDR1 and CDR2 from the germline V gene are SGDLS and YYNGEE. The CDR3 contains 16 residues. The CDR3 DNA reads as TGTGCCAGCAGCGCGCTATCGGGACAGGGGACCCACGAGCAGTACTTC. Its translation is CASSALSGQGTHEQYF. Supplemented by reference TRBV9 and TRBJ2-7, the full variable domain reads DSGVTQTPKHLITATGQRVTLRCSPRSGDLSVYWYQQSLDQGLQFLIQYYNGEERAKGNILERFSAQQFPDLHSELNLSSLELGDSALYFCASSALSGQGTHEQYFGPGTRLTVT.

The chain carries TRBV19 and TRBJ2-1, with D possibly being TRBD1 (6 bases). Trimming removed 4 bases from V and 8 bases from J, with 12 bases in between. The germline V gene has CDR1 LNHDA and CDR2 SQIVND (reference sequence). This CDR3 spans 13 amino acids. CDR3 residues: CASSRQVGDEQFF. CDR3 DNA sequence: TGTGCCAGTAGTAGACAGGTCGGGGATGAGCAGTTCTTC.

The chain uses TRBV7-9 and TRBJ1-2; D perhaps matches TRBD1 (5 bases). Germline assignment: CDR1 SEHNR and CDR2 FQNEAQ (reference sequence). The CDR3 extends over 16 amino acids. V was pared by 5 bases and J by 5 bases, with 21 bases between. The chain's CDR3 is CASSARKDMGLYGYTF. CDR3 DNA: TGTGCCAGCAGCGCCCGGAAGGACATGGGCCTATATGGCTACACCTTC.

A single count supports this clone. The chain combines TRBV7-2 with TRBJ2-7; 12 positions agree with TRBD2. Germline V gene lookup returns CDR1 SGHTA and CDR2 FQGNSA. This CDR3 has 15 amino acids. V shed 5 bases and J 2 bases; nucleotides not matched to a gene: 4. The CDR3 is CASSGGLAGTYEQYF. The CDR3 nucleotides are TGTGCCAGCAGCGGTGGACTAGCGGGAACCTACGAGCAGTACTTC.